Below are 15 T cell receptor beta chains sequenced from a single sample in a study of blood T cells in healthy people across ages. Alongside a J-beta primer mix, a sample-barcoded 5' primer served in a second PCR lasting about 7 to 11 cycles. TCRdb used MiXCR to reprocess the 5' RACE reads, holding one entry per CDR3 protein. Among hundreds of thousands of distinct CDR3 sequences listed, around 45% were seen once. Sequencing was carried out using blood. The source of these receptors is a man in his 60s in good health.

This clonotype occurred a few times. The chain couples TRBV20-1 to TRBJ2-3, with 7 bases lining up with TRBD2. From germline, CDR1 is DFQATT and CDR2 SNEGSKA (reference sequence). V shed 5 bases, J shed 0 bases, and the junction held 5 bases outside the gene matches. The CDR3 is 14 amino acids. CDR3 sequence reads: CSALSGRSTDTQYF. As DNA, the CDR3 is TGCAGTGCTCTTAGCGGGCGAAGCACAGATACGCAGTATTTT.

This clonotype occurred a few times. The V call is TRBV12-3 or TRBV12-4, the J call TRBJ2-3; TRBD2 matches 7 bases. The CDR3 contains 12 residues. J was trimmed by 4 bases and V by 8 bases; bases with no gene match: 3. CDR3 residues: CASRGRADTQYF. CDR3 nucleotide sequence: TGTGCCAGCCGGGGGAGGGCAGATACGCAGTATTTT.

V is TRBV7-2 and J is TRBJ2-5; D remains unclear. Per germline, CDR1 SGHTA and CDR2 FQGNSA. The CDR3 has 11 residues. Trimming took off 7 bases at V and 11 bases at J, with 14 bases between the two ends. The CDR3 DNA reads as TGTGCCAGCACCTATCACAATGAGCAGTACTTC. It translates to CASTYHNEQYF.

A single count supports this clonotype. V and J are TRBV6-2 or TRBV6-3 and TRBJ2-7; tentatively, D is TRBD2 (5 bases). Germline loops: CDR1 MNHEY, CDR2 SVGEGT. The CDR3 has 15 amino acids. V dropped 3 bases and J dropped 0 bases, with 12 bases sitting between them. The CDR3 protein is CASSYRHGSSYEQYF. CDR3 in DNA: TGTGCCAGCAGTTATCGGCATGGGAGCTCCTACGAGCAGTACTTC.

The V call is TRBV7-9, the J call TRBJ2-2; 8 nucleotides align to TRBD1. Trimming cost V 2 bases and J 3 bases; bases outside gene matches: 2. The CDR3 spans 15 residues. Germline V gene sequence: CDR1 SEHNR, CDR2 FQNEAQ (reference sequence). CDR3 residues: CASSLKGQDTGELFF. In DNA form, the CDR3 reads TGTGCCAGCAGCTTAAAGGGACAGGACACCGGGGAGCTGTTTTTT.

The rearrangement joins TRBV29-1 to TRBJ1-1; the D gene is possibly TRBD1 (6 bases). The CDR3 is 14 residues long. In germline, CDR1 is SQVTM, CDR2 ANQGSEA. V was clipped by 6 bases and J by 1 base, with 15 bases between them. The DNA of the CDR3 is TGCAGCGTACCCAGAGGACAGAAGAACACTGAAGCTTTCTTT. Protein sequence: CSVPRGQKNTEAFF. The full variable domain, completed using reference TRBV29-1 and TRBJ1-1, is SAVISQKPSRDICQRGTSLTIQCQVDSQVTMMFWYRQQPGQSLTLIATANQGSEATYESGFVIDKFPISRPNLTFSTLTVSNMSPEDSSIYLCSVPRGQKNTEAFFGQGTRLTVV.

The rearrangement links TRBV28 to TRBJ2-7; the match to TRBD1 covers 7 bases. CDR3 length: 15 amino acids. The ends lost 2 bases at V and 2 bases at J; junction bases unmatched: 6. Germline CDR1 is MDHEN and CDR2 is SYDVKM. Written as DNA, the CDR3 is TGTGCCAGCAGTTTACTGGGACAGACCACCTACGAGCAGTACTTC. It encodes CASSLLGQTTYEQYF.

V is TRBV5-1 and J is TRBJ2-1, with a tentative D call TRBD1 (5 bases). Germline values: CDR1 SGHRS, CDR2 YFSETQ. The CDR3 consists of 17 residues. V was cut by 1 base and J by 0 bases, with 14 bases left in between. CDR3 amino acids: CASSLTKQASSYNEQFF. CDR3 DNA sequence: TGCGCCAGCAGCTTGACCAAACAGGCCAGCTCCTACAATGAGCAGTTCTTC.

This clonotype was detected a few times. The chain joins TRBV7-9 to TRBJ1-2, with D perhaps TRBD1 (6 bases). Germline-derived CDR1 and CDR2 are SEHNR and FQNEAQ (reference sequence). Between the trimmed V and J ends, which lost 6 bases and 5 bases, there was a span of 13 bases. The length of the CDR3 is 13 residues. CDR3 DNA: TGTGCCAGCAGTTCCGGGACAAATTATGGCTACACCTTC. Translated: CASSSGTNYGYTF.

The chain recombines TRBV3-1 with TRBJ2-5; 8 nucleotides match TRBD2. The trim removed 0 bases at V and 2 bases at J, leaving 5 bases unmatched. This CDR3 has 16 residues. Germline CDR1 LGHDT, CDR2 YNNKEL (reference sequence). The CDR3 DNA is TGTGCCAGCAGCCAAGAGGCGGGGGGACCGCAAGAGACCCAGTACTTC. It yields the protein CASSQEAGGPQETQYF.

This clonotype was counted only a few times. This chain links TRBV5-1 with TRBJ2-4, with TRBD2 matching 10 bases. Matching the DNA end better, TRBJ2-5 makes the J call doubtful. The CDR3 has 18 amino acids. CDR1 and CDR2 from the germline V gene are SGHRS and YFSETQ. The CDR3 nucleotides are TGCGCCAGCAGCTTCCACAAGGACGGACTAGCGGAAATAGAGACCCAGTACTTC. Its protein product is CASSFHKDGLAEIETQYF.

This chain connects TRBV4-1 to TRBJ2-3, with no clear D. V gave up 0 bases and J gave up 7 bases, with 5 bases separating them. From germline, CDR1 is MGHRA and CDR2 YSYEKL. The CDR3 covers 12 residues. The CDR3 DNA reads TGCGCCAGCAGCCAAGATTTGTATACGCAGTATTTT. Translated: CASSQDLYTQYF.

This clonotype turned up a few times. This chain uses TRBV2 with TRBJ2-7; TRBD1 aligns across 12 bases. Germline-derived CDR1 and CDR2 are SNHLY and FYNNEI. J gave up 2 bases and V 6 bases, and 5 bases lay outside the gene matches. The CDR3 extends over 15 amino acids. CDR3 coding DNA: TGTGCCAGCAGGTCGGGACAGGGGGCCACCTACGAGCAGTACTTC. This gives the protein CASRSGQGATYEQYF. The full variable domain, with the rest looked up from reference TRBV2 and TRBJ2-7, is EPEVTQTPSHQVTQMGQEVILRCVPISNHLYFYWYRQILGQKVEFLVSFYNNEISEKSEIFDDQFSVERPDGSNFTLKIRSTKLEDSAMYFCASRSGQGATYEQYFGPGTRLTVT.

The chain links TRBV4-1 to TRBJ2-3, with 11 nucleotides matching TRBD2. V was clipped by 4 bases and J by 5 bases; unmatched bases: 5. The CDR3 is 15 residues long. CDR1 and CDR2 from the germline V gene are MGHRA and YSYEKL. CDR3 in amino acids: CASSLRSGGGDTQYF. CDR3 in DNA: TGCGCCAGCAGCCTGCGTAGCGGGGGGGGAGATACGCAGTATTTT.

This clonotype has a handful of counts. V usage is TRBV12-3 or TRBV12-4 and J usage is TRBJ2-6; a possible D gene is TRBD1 (6 bases). The CDR3 has 16 amino acids. The ends were cut back, 3 bases at V and 4 bases at J, with 13 bases in the middle. Written as DNA, the CDR3 is TGTGCCAGCAGTTTTACTGGGACATCCGGGGCCAACGTCCTGACTTTC. Translating it yields CASSFTGTSGANVLTF.